This T cell receptor (beta chain) appears in the sequencing data of a study of T cells after yellow fever vaccination. This clonotype occurred many times. This CDR3 is built from 13 residues. The germline V and J ends were trimmed by 7 bases and 2 bases, with 8 bases remaining between them. TCRdb called the 5' RACE reads again in MiXCR, with one record for every CDR3 protein. The profile covers about 30,000 distinct CDR3 sequences, with roughly 4.5% appearing a single time and around 45% taken by the ten largest. This sequence joins TRBV12-3 or TRBV12-4 and TRBJ2-2, with unresolved D. The sequencing here drew on CD8+ T cells sorted from PBMCs, taken 5 days after the yellow fever booster vaccination. This clonotype was sampled from a man in his thirties or forties who received the YFV17D yellow fever vaccine. The CDR3 coding sequence is TGTGCCAGCATGGCTCCTAACACCGGGGAGCTGTTTTTT. Its protein is CASMAPNTGELFF.